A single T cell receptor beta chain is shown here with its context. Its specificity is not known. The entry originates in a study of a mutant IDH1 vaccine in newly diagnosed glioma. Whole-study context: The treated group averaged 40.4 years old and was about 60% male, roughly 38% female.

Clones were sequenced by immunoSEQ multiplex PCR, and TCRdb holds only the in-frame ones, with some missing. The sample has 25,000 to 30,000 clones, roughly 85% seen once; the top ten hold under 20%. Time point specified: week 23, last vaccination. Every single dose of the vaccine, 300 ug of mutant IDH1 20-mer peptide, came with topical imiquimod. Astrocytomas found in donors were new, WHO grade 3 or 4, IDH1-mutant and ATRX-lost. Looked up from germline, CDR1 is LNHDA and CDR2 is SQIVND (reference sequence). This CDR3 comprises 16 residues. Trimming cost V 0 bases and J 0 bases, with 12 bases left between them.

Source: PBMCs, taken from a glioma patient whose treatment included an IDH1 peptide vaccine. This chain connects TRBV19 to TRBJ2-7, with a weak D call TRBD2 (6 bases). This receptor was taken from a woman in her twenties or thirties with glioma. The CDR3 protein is CASSIDLGSSSYEQYF. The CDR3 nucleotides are TGTGCCAGTAGTATAGATCTCGGGAGTAGCTCCTACGAGCAGTACTTC. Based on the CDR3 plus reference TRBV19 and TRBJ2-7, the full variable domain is DGGITQSPKYLFRKEGQNVTLSCEQNLNHDAMYWYRQDPGQGLRLIYYSQIVNDFQKGDIAEGYSVSREKKESFPLTVTSAQKNPTAFYLCASSIDLGSSSYEQYFGPGTRLTVT.